The entry that follows covers one TCR beta chain sequence. CDR3 length: 13 residues. Between the trimmed V and J ends, which lost 3 bases and 3 bases, there was a span of 7 bases. These data come from a study of blood T cell repertoires in COVID-19. The wider study: Both acute and convalescent COVID-19 samples were obtained from the United States, Italy and Spain. PBMCs, B-cell-depleted T cells, or T cells provided the cDNA or gDNA that made up the material.

Per the original methods: Reference gene primer amplification gave nucleated cell count estimates. Repertoires were generated with immunoSEQ multiplex PCR, while TCRdb's copy carries only in-frame clones and drops some. That table is the source of V, J and clone size, and D and trimming were worked out from the DNA. The table shows 200,000 to 250,000 clones, with more than 65% occurring only once. The source is a woman aged 30 to 39 who had recovered from COVID-19. What was sequenced was peripheral blood. The V call is TRBV12-3 or TRBV12-4, the J call TRBJ2-3, with D possibly TRBD2 on 5 matching bases. CDR3 amino acids: CASSLGATDTQYF. CDR3 nucleotide sequence: TGTGCCAGCAGTTTGGGAGCAACAGATACGCAGTATTTT.